This record concerns one T cell receptor beta chain sequence. Its antigen is unknown. One end of the junction fails to match germline, which may point to a read error. The data belong to a study of tumor-infiltrating lymphocytes in primary liver carcinoma. Whole-study results and caveats: Tumor-blood pairs (like tumor-adjacent pairs) overlapped less than tumor region pairs did.

The CDR3 sequence is 11 residues long. Germline V lookup: CDR1 MDHEN, CDR2 SYDVKM. The tissue used was unsorted bulk material of roughly 17-31 mg. RNA and DNA were co-extracted from it with the AllPrep DNA/RNA mini kit. Through surgical resection, the patients' primary liver carcinoma was treated. Five separate regions of each tumor underwent sampling. Total RNA (around 0.45 ug) served as template for TCR beta cDNA synthesis primed by a constant-region primer. A slightly modified ARM-PCR protocol with three nested multiplex PCR rounds produced these TCR beta libraries. Forward primers for TRBV1-TRBV30 and a C-beta reverse primer served the first two PCR rounds, at roughly 10 cycles each. TCRdb re-derived calls from the multiplex PCR reads in MiXCR, one entry per CDR3 protein. This sample has tens of thousands of distinct CDR3 sequences, with 76% found just once.

The chain carries TRBV28 and TRBJ2-2; D unresolved. The sample taken for sequencing was liver tumor tissue from sampling region 5. As to subset: tumor region T5, tumor centre. The receptor's source is a man aged 40-49 years with primary liver carcinoma and hepatitis B virus infection. CDR3 region: CASTNPQELFF. In DNA, the CDR3 is TGTGCCAGCACCAACCCCCAGGAGCTATTTTTT.